Listed below are T cell receptor beta chains from one sample, sequenced in a study of shared T cell receptors in the human thymus. TCRdb keeps only in-frame clones here, not all; method: immunoSEQ multiplex PCR. The sample has about 660,000 clones; 88% are singletons. Another study also made use of these data, one on human thymus T cells.

Material for sequencing was thymocytes. The receptors shown here come from a boy under two years old with a congenital heart defect. Both conserved end residues are part of each CDR3. Fields, in order: J gene, D gene, V gene, CDR3 protein, CDR3 DNA. The D gene is left open where the match is weak.

TRBJ2-7,NA,TRBV5-4,CASSSIGGRSYEQYF,TGTGCCAGCAGCTCGATCGGAGGCCGCTCCTACGAGCAGTACTTC
TRBJ1-2,NA,TRBV18,CASSPGTGNYGYTF,TGTGCCAGCTCACCCGGGACTGGGAACTATGGCTACACCTTC
TRBJ2-7,NA,TRBV28,CASSSRDIHPNEQYF,TGTGCCAGCAGTTCCCGGGACATCCACCCCAACGAGCAGTACTTC
TRBJ1-3,NA,TRBV30,CAWSVETGIKTGNTIYF,TGTGCCTGGAGTGTTGAAACAGGGATCAAGACTGGAAACACCATATATTTT
TRBJ2-5,NA,TRBV28,CASTLSTGDGETQYF,TGTGCCAGCACCTTATCCACTGGAGACGGAGAGACCCAGTACTTC
TRBJ2-6,TRBD1,TRBV4-3,CASSRATGGRTSGANVLTF,TGCGCCAGCAGCCGTGCCACAGGGGGGAGAACCTCTGGGGCCAACGTCCTGACTTTC
TRBJ2-7,NA,TRBV30,CAWSVGGLADDYEQYF,TGTGCCTGGAGTGTGGGGGGGCTAGCGGACGACTACGAGCAGTACTTC
TRBJ2-3,NA,TRBV5-1,CASSSPLTGTDTQYF,TGCGCCAGCAGCTCGCCATTGACTGGCACAGATACGCAGTATTTT
TRBJ1-1,NA,TRBV27,CASSGPQNTEAFF,TGTGCCAGTAGCGGGCCCCAGAACACTGAAGCTTTCTTT
TRBJ2-7,TRBD1,TRBV10-1,CASSEGTGDYEQYF,TGCGCCAGCAGTGAGGGGACAGGGGACTACGAGCAGTACTTC
TRBJ1-5,TRBD1,TRBV6-1,CASSEPPGQGSNQPQHF,TGTGCCAGCAGTGAACCTCCGGGACAGGGGTCCAATCAGCCCCAGCATTTT
TRBJ1-1,NA,TRBV6-1,CASSVKGEAFF,TGTGCCAGCAGTGTCAAGGGGGAGGCTTTCTTT
TRBJ2-4,TRBD2,TRBV4-1,CASSQDRGTSGIAKNIQYF,TGCGCCAGCAGCCAAGATCGGGGGACTAGCGGGATAGCCAAAAACATTCAGTACTTC
TRBJ2-5,TRBD2,TRBV28,CASGLQGTSDQETQYF,TGTGCCAGCGGACTTCAGGGGACTAGCGACCAAGAGACCCAGTACTTC
TRBJ1-1,NA,TRBV7-9,CASSLGRLNTEAFF,TGTGCCAGCAGCTTAGGGAGGTTGAACACTGAAGCTTTCTTT
TRBJ2-2,NA,TRBV4-1,CASSQEGEGGGTGELFF,TGCGCCAGCAGCCAAGAGGGCGAGGGAGGGGGCACCGGGGAGCTGTTTTTT
TRBJ2-2,TRBD2,TRBV10-3,CAISVGGRTFDTGELFF,TGTGCCATCAGTGTCGGCGGGAGGACCTTTGACACCGGGGAGCTGTTTTTT
TRBJ2-7,TRBD1,TRBV28,CASSSRTGITYEQYF,TGTGCCAGCAGCTCCCGGACAGGGATAACCTACGAGCAGTACTTC
TRBJ2-1,TRBD1,TRBV7-3,CASSKAGWTGGNEQFF,TGTGCCAGCAGTAAGGCGGGGTGGACAGGGGGGAATGAGCAGTTCTTC
TRBJ2-1,TRBD2,TRBV27,CASSGAGPYNEQFF,TGTGCCAGCAGCGGAGCGGGACCCTACAATGAGCAGTTCTTC
TRBJ2-7,NA,TRBV14,CASSQDLTGSYEQYF,TGTGCCAGCAGCCAAGACCTGACAGGCTCCTACGAGCAGTACTTC
TRBJ2-1,TRBD1,TRBV4-3,CASSQVGEQGDYNEQFF,TGCGCCAGCAGCCAAGTGGGAGAACAGGGGGACTACAATGAGCAGTTCTTC
TRBJ1-3,NA,TRBV12-5,CASGLVPKEADGNTIYF,TGTGCTAGTGGTTTGGTACCCAAGGAGGCAGACGGAAACACCATATATTTT
TRBJ2-5,NA,TRBV14,CASSQAARGGETQYF,TGTGCCAGCAGCCAAGCGGCCAGGGGCGGAGAGACCCAGTACTTC